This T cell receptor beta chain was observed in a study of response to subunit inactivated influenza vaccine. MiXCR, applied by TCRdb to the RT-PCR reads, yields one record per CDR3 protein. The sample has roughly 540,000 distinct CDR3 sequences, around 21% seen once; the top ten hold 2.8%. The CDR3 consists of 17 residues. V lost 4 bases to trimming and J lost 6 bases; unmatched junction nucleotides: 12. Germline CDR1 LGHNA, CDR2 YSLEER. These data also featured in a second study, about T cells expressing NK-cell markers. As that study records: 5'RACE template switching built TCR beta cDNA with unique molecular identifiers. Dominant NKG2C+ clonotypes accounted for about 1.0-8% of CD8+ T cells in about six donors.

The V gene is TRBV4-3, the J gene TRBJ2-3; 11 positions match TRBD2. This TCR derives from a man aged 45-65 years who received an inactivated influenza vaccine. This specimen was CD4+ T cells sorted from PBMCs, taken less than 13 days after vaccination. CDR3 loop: CASSLSVAGGPRDTQYF. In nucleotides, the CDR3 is TGCGCCAGCAGCCTTTCTGTAGCGGGGGGGCCCCGGGATACGCAGTATTTT.